Listed here are 17 T cell receptor beta chains from one sample, sequenced in a study of T cell responses to AZD1222 COVID-19 vaccine. The data were produced by immunoSEQ multiplex PCR, yet TCRdb's version contains in-frame clones alone and is incomplete. This repertoire shows about 180,000 clones, about 93% found once; its top ten account for under 1.1%. Sequenced material: peripheral blood, taken 28 days after the second dose of the MenACWY control vaccine. These receptors were obtained from an adult who received the MenACWY meningococcal vaccine as a control.

The table lists this clone with a count of one. The chain carries TRBV30 and TRBJ1-6; 11 bases map to TRBD1. Germline-derived CDR1 and CDR2 are GTSNPN and SVGIG (reference sequence). Trimming cost V 2 bases and J 9 bases; bases outside gene matches: 3. The CDR3 contains 14 residues. CDR3 protein: CAWSPGTGGSPLHF. The CDR3 DNA follows: TGTGCCTGGAGTCCCGGGACAGGGGGTTCACCCCTCCACTTT.

This clone was seen once. V gene TRBV6-5 combines with J gene TRBJ1-4; no definite D call. Germline CDR1 and CDR2: MNHEY and SVGAGI. The V end lost 7 bases, the J end lost 7 bases, and 13 bases lay between the germline ends. The CDR3 is made up of 13 amino acids. CDR3 residues: CASTAEGGEKLFF. In DNA form, the CDR3 reads TGTGCCAGCACCGCGGAGGGCGGTGAAAAACTGTTTTTT.

The V call is TRBV19, the J call TRBJ2-5; the match to TRBD1 covers 9 bases. Germline V lookup: CDR1 LNHDA, CDR2 SQIVND (reference sequence). The V and J ends lost 5 bases and 5 bases, in that order; junction bases with no gene match: 6. The CDR3 is 14 residues long. The CDR3 is CASSLGTGYETQYF. CDR3 DNA sequence: TGTGCCAGTAGTCTTGGGACAGGGTACGAGACCCAGTACTTC.

The rearrangement joins TRBV7-9 to TRBJ2-1; D call uncertain. The CDR3 has 13 amino acids. Germline CDR1 is SEHNR and CDR2 is FQNEAQ (reference sequence). V lost 3 bases and J lost 11, with 14 bases in between. Written as DNA, the CDR3 is TGTGCCAGCAGCTTTAATGAGGTGGGGAAGCAGTTCTTC. Translating it yields CASSFNEVGKQFF.

The genes are TRBV2 and TRBJ1-4; a weak D match, TRBD1 (6 bases). CDR1 is SNHLY and CDR2 is FYNNEI in the germline V gene. Between the trimmed V and J ends, which lost 3 bases and 4 bases, there was a span of 9 bases. This CDR3 contains 14 residues. The chain's CDR3 is CASSEGGGNEKLFF. CDR3 DNA: TGTGCCAGCAGTGAGGGAGGGGGTAATGAAAAACTGTTTTTT.

The gene calls are TRBV5-5 and TRBJ2-2, with D maybe TRBD1 (6 bases). CDR3 length equals 15 residues. Germline CDR1 reads SGHKS; CDR2 reads YYEKEE (reference sequence). V lost 1 base and J 4 bases, leaving 11 bases between the germline ends. CDR3 sequence (DNA): TGTGCCAGCAGCTTGTACAGGGTGAGCACCGGGGAGCTGTTTTTT. It is translated as CASSLYRVSTGELFF.

The V and J genes are TRBV10-3 and TRBJ1-2; 7 nucleotides agree with TRBD1. Germline CDR1 ENHRY, CDR2 SYGVKD. This CDR3 has 14 residues. Trimming cost V 2 bases and J 7 bases; bases outside gene matches: 7. The CDR3 DNA sequence: TGTGCCATCAGTGAGGTAGAGGGGGCACGTGGCTACACCTTC. This encodes CAISEVEGARGYTF.

The V gene is TRBV7-9, the J gene TRBJ1-1; D is unclear. The germline gives CDR1 SEHNR, CDR2 FQNEAQ (reference sequence). The germline V and J ends were trimmed by 3 bases and 5 bases, with 10 bases remaining between them. CDR3 length equals 13 residues. The DNA of the CDR3 is TGTGCCAGCAGCTTGGTTGACGCGACTGAAGCTTTCTTT. It codes for CASSLVDATEAFF. The entire variable domain, with the rest obtained from reference TRBV7-9 and TRBJ1-1, is as follows: DTGVSQNPRHKITKRGQNVTFRCDPISEHNRLYWYRQTLGQGPEFLTYFQNEAQLEKSRLLSDRFSAERPKGSFSTLEIQRTEQGDSAMYLCASSLVDATEAFFGQGTRLTVV.

The chain is built from TRBV6-6 and TRBJ1-1; 7 nucleotides match TRBD1. This CDR3 has 13 residues. CDR1 and CDR2 from the germline V gene are MNHNY and SVGAGI (reference sequence). J lost 10 bases, V lost 6 bases, and 11 bases had no gene match. CDR3 coding DNA: TGTGCCAGCAGAGGACAGGTTACCTCGCGAGCTTTCTTT. Its translation: CASRGQVTSRAFF.

The V and J genes are TRBV7-3 and TRBJ2-3, with 9 bases identical to TRBD2. The CDR3 runs 15 residues. The germline V gene encodes CDR1 SGHTA and CDR2 FQGTGA. Germline trimming cut 5 bases from V and 1 base from J; bases unmatched to any gene: 4. The CDR3 nucleotides read TGTGCCAGCAGCCGTAGCGGGGGCCGCACAGATACGCAGTATTTT. Translated: CASSRSGGRTDTQYF.

This clone was seen just once. The rearrangement links TRBV2 to TRBJ2-3; no clear D. Trimming took 1 base from V and 2 from J, leaving 16 bases between them. The CDR3 totals 17 residues. CDR1 is SNHLY and CDR2 is FYNNEI in the germline V gene. CDR3: CASSEGPLAETTDTQYF. CDR3 bases: TGTGCCAGCAGTGAAGGGCCCCTTGCGGAGACCACAGATACGCAGTATTTT.

The rearrangement joins TRBV29-1 to TRBJ1-2; 9 bases align to TRBD1. Germline V gene lookup returns CDR1 SQVTM and CDR2 ANQGSEA. The CDR3 length is 13 residues. V lost 6 bases, J lost 8 bases, and 10 bases stayed unmatched. The CDR3 region is CSVPGTGYLGYTF. In DNA, the CDR3 is TGCAGCGTGCCCGGGACAGGGTATTTAGGCTACACCTTC.

This rearrangement joins TRBV10-3 to TRBJ1-1, with D uncertain. The length of the CDR3 is 13 residues. V was shortened by 0 bases and J by 0 bases, with 2 bases between the two germline ends. Germline-derived CDR1 and CDR2 are ENHRY and SYGVKD. The CDR3 here is CAISESVNTEAFF. The CDR3 DNA reads as TGTGCCATCAGTGAGTCTGTGAACACTGAAGCTTTCTTT.

The chain combines TRBV6-5 with TRBJ2-7; D perhaps matches TRBD2 (7 bases). Trimming pared 6 bases from V and 0 bases from J, leaving 15 bases between. This CDR3 comprises 15 residues. CDR1 is MNHEY and CDR2 is SVGAGI in the germline V gene. The chain's CDR3 is CASRGVGGPSYEQYF. CDR3 DNA sequence: TGTGCCAGCAGGGGGGTCGGGGGGCCCTCCTACGAGCAGTACTTC.

V gene TRBV6-5 combines with J gene TRBJ2-5; D remains ambiguous. The germline CDR1 and CDR2 sequences are MNHEY and SVGAGI. V was pared by 0 bases and J by 1 base, with 0 bases between. The CDR3 length is 12 residues. For the CDR3, the DNA is TGTGCCAGCAGTTACTCCCAAGAGACCCAGTACTTC. Protein: CASSYSQETQYF.

This sequence joins TRBV18 and TRBJ1-1, with D unresolved. V was trimmed by 3 bases and J by 3 bases, leaving 5 bases between them. Per the germline V gene, CDR1 is KGHSH and CDR2 is LQKENI. The CDR3 sequence is 12 residues long. CDR3 nucleotides: TGTGCCAGCTCACCGAGGGACACTGAAGCTTTCTTT. Protein product: CASSPRDTEAFF.

V and J are TRBV27 and TRBJ2-6; TRBD2 agrees at 8 bases. Germline V gives CDR1 MNHEY, CDR2 SMNVEV (reference sequence). Trimming at V came to 3 bases and at J to 4 bases, leaving 14 bases not matched to a gene. The CDR3 spans 19 residues. The CDR3 protein is CASSFSGTATLRGANVLTF. CDR3 in DNA: TGTGCCAGCAGTTTTAGCGGGACCGCCACTTTGAGGGGGGCCAACGTCCTGACTTTC.